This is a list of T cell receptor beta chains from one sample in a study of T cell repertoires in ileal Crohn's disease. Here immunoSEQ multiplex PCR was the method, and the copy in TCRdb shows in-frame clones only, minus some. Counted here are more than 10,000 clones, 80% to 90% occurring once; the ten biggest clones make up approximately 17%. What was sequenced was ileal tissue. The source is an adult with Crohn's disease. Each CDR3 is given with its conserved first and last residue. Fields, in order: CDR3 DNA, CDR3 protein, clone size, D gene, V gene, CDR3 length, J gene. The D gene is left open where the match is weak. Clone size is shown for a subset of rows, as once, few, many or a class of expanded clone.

CDR3nt: TGCGCCAGCCGACGGGAACCCAATGAAAAACTGTTTTTT
CDR3aa: CASRREPNEKLFF
abundance: large
d_gene: NA
v_gene: TRBV5-1
len: 13
j_gene: TRBJ1-4

CDR3nt: TGCAGCGGGACAGAGAATGAAAAACTGTTTTTT
CDR3aa: CSGTENEKLFF
abundance: NA
d_gene: NA
v_gene: TRBV29-1
len: 11
j_gene: TRBJ1-4

CDR3nt: TGTGCCAGCAGCCTCAGACTAGCGGGAGAGCACGAGCAGTACTTC
CDR3aa: CASSLRLAGEHEQYF
abundance: few
d_gene: TRBD2
v_gene: TRBV7-2
len: 15
j_gene: TRBJ2-7

CDR3nt: TGTGCCAGCAGTTTACCCGCAGGCGGCGGGGACACTGAAGCTTTCTTT
CDR3aa: CASSLPAGGGDTEAFF
abundance: NA
d_gene: NA
v_gene: TRBV28
len: 16
j_gene: TRBJ1-1

CDR3nt: TGTGCCAGCAACCGAGGAGTGGCCCCCTACGAGCAGTACTTC
CDR3aa: CASNRGVAPYEQYF
abundance: NA
d_gene: NA
v_gene: TRBV2
len: 14
j_gene: TRBJ2-7

CDR3nt: TGTGCCAGCAGCTTAGCTGGACTAGAACAAGAGACCCAGTACTTC
CDR3aa: CASSLAGLEQETQYF
abundance: NA
d_gene: TRBD2
v_gene: TRBV7-2
len: 15
j_gene: TRBJ2-5

CDR3nt: TGTGCCAGCAGCAGAGAGAGACAGGCTCTAGGCTATGGCTACACCTTC
CDR3aa: CASSRERQALGYGYTF
abundance: NA
d_gene: NA
v_gene: TRBV7-8
len: 16
j_gene: TRBJ1-2

CDR3nt: TGTGCCAGCAGGGACAGGGGTGGTGTGGATACGCAGTATTTT
CDR3aa: CASRDRGGVDTQYF
abundance: NA
d_gene: TRBD1
v_gene: TRBV2
len: 14
j_gene: TRBJ2-3

CDR3nt: TGCAGCGTCGGTGCTGGAAACACCATATATTTT
CDR3aa: CSVGAGNTIYF
abundance: NA
d_gene: NA
v_gene: TRBV29-1
len: 11
j_gene: TRBJ1-3

CDR3nt: TGTGCCAGCACTAACGAGGAGACCCAGTACTTC
CDR3aa: CASTNEETQYF
abundance: few
d_gene: NA
v_gene: TRBV2
len: 11
j_gene: TRBJ2-5

CDR3nt: TGTGCCAGCAGTTTCTGGCAGGTGGGGGGTTCACCCCTCCACTTT
CDR3aa: CASSFWQVGGSPLHF
abundance: NA
d_gene: NA
v_gene: TRBV27
len: 15
j_gene: TRBJ1-6

CDR3nt: TGTGCCAGCAGTTTGATAGGGGGTGAGCAGTTCTTC
CDR3aa: CASSLIGGEQFF
abundance: NA
d_gene: NA
v_gene: TRBV27
len: 12
j_gene: TRBJ2-1

CDR3nt: TGTGCCAGCAGCCGGACAGGCCTCTCCTACGAGCAGTACTTC
CDR3aa: CASSRTGLSYEQYF
abundance: NA
d_gene: TRBD1
v_gene: TRBV14
len: 14
j_gene: TRBJ2-7

CDR3nt: TGCGCCAGCAGCTCCGGGACTAGCGGCAACTACGAGCAGTACTTC
CDR3aa: CASSSGTSGNYEQYF
abundance: NA
d_gene: TRBD2
v_gene: TRBV5-1
len: 15
j_gene: TRBJ2-7

CDR3nt: TGTGCCAGCAGTCACTCTATGGGGGGTACTGAAGCTTTCTTT
CDR3aa: CASSHSMGGTEAFF
abundance: NA
d_gene: NA
v_gene: TRBV6-6
len: 14
j_gene: TRBJ1-1

CDR3nt: TGCGCCAGCAGCTGGGACAGGGGGCCGGTGAATGAGCAGTTCTTC
CDR3aa: CASSWDRGPVNEQFF
abundance: NA
d_gene: TRBD1
v_gene: TRBV5-1
len: 15
j_gene: TRBJ2-1

CDR3nt: TGTGCCAGCAGGGAGGACAGGGCGAACACTGAAGCTTTCTTT
CDR3aa: CASREDRANTEAFF
abundance: NA
d_gene: TRBD1
v_gene: TRBV7-8
len: 14
j_gene: TRBJ1-1

CDR3nt: TGTGCCAGCAGGGACTATTATGCCTACTCCGAGCAGTACTTC
CDR3aa: CASRDYYAYSEQYF
abundance: NA
d_gene: NA
v_gene: TRBV25-1
len: 14
j_gene: TRBJ2-7

CDR3nt: TGTGCCAGTAGTATGGTAACAGGGGGAGATGGGGAGCTGTTTTTT
CDR3aa: CASSMVTGGDGELFF
abundance: NA
d_gene: TRBD1
v_gene: TRBV19
len: 15
j_gene: TRBJ2-2

CDR3nt: TGTGCCAGCAGTGCAGCGGGGGGGCTCCCGGGAAGCCTACGGGAGACCCAGTACTTC
CDR3aa: CASSAAGGLPGSLRETQYF
abundance: NA
d_gene: TRBD2
v_gene: TRBV27
len: 19
j_gene: TRBJ2-5

CDR3nt: TGCGCCAGCAGCCGACAGGGCGGAATAGGTCAGCCCCAGCATTTT
CDR3aa: CASSRQGGIGQPQHF
abundance: few
d_gene: TRBD1
v_gene: TRBV5-1
len: 15
j_gene: TRBJ1-5

CDR3nt: TGTGCCAGCAGCTTGGTGGTGGGGGGCGAGCAGTACTTC
CDR3aa: CASSLVVGGEQYF
abundance: few
d_gene: NA
v_gene: TRBV5-4
len: 13
j_gene: TRBJ2-7

CDR3nt: TGTGCCAGCAGCCTACGACAGGGGCGTTCTGGAAACACCATATATTTT
CDR3aa: CASSLRQGRSGNTIYF
abundance: NA
d_gene: TRBD1
v_gene: TRBV9
len: 16
j_gene: TRBJ1-3

CDR3nt: TGTGCCAGCAGCTCTAGCGGGCTTTACCAAGAGACCCAGTACTTC
CDR3aa: CASSSSGLYQETQYF
abundance: few
d_gene: TRBD2
v_gene: TRBV11-2
len: 15
j_gene: TRBJ2-5

CDR3nt: TGTGCCAGCAGTGAAGCGCGGGGGCGCGGGTCACCCCTCCACTTT
CDR3aa: CASSEARGRGSPLHF
abundance: NA
d_gene: NA
v_gene: TRBV6-1
len: 15
j_gene: TRBJ1-6

CDR3nt: TGCAGCGTTGGAGGGGGCCGGAGTCAGCCCCAGCATTTT
CDR3aa: CSVGGGRSQPQHF
abundance: NA
d_gene: TRBD1
v_gene: TRBV29-1
len: 13
j_gene: TRBJ1-5

CDR3nt: TGTGCCACCAAAGCCGGGACAGGGGCTTTTGGCTACACCTTC
CDR3aa: CATKAGTGAFGYTF
abundance: NA
d_gene: TRBD1
v_gene: TRBV28
len: 14
j_gene: TRBJ1-2

CDR3nt: TGTGCCAGCAGTCCGGACACGAAGGGTGAAAAACTGTTTTTT
CDR3aa: CASSPDTKGEKLFF
abundance: NA
d_gene: NA
v_gene: TRBV6-1
len: 14
j_gene: TRBJ1-4

CDR3nt: TGTGCCAGCAGCTTAGATCTCGGAGGGCGCTCCTACAATGAGCAGTTCTTC
CDR3aa: CASSLDLGGRSYNEQFF
abundance: NA
d_gene: NA
v_gene: TRBV11-3
len: 17
j_gene: TRBJ2-1

CDR3nt: TGTGCCAGCACACAGGGCAACTATGGCTACACCTTC
CDR3aa: CASTQGNYGYTF
abundance: NA
d_gene: NA
v_gene: TRBV28
len: 12
j_gene: TRBJ1-2

CDR3nt: TGTGCCAGCAGCCCCCGCCAGGGGAGCATGAACACTGAAGCTTTCTTT
CDR3aa: CASSPRQGSMNTEAFF
abundance: NA
d_gene: NA
v_gene: TRBV7-8
len: 16
j_gene: TRBJ1-1

CDR3nt: TGTGCCAGCAGCGCAAGACAGGGAGGAAAACTGTTTTTT
CDR3aa: CASSARQGGKLFF
abundance: NA
d_gene: TRBD1
v_gene: TRBV5-6
len: 13
j_gene: TRBJ1-4

CDR3nt: TGTGCCAGCAGTTCTGCCACGACACACTCGGCCTACGAGCAGTACTTC
CDR3aa: CASSSATTHSAYEQYF
abundance: NA
d_gene: NA
v_gene: TRBV28
len: 16
j_gene: TRBJ2-7

CDR3nt: TGTGCCAGCAGTTTCCAACAGGGGTTAAGGAATGAGCAGTTCTTC
CDR3aa: CASSFQQGLRNEQFF
abundance: NA
d_gene: TRBD1
v_gene: TRBV27
len: 15
j_gene: TRBJ2-1

CDR3nt: TGTGCCAGCTCACGGGACAGGGTCCGATCCTACGAGCAGTACTTC
CDR3aa: CASSRDRVRSYEQYF
abundance: NA
d_gene: TRBD1
v_gene: TRBV18
len: 15
j_gene: TRBJ2-7

CDR3nt: TGTGCTAGCAGCTTAGGGCCGGGGGCGAACACCGGGGAGCTGTTTTTT
CDR3aa: CASSLGPGANTGELFF
abundance: NA
d_gene: NA
v_gene: TRBV7-7
len: 16
j_gene: TRBJ2-2

CDR3nt: TGCGCCAGCAGCCTCCGACAAGACCAAGAGACCCAGTACTTC
CDR3aa: CASSLRQDQETQYF
abundance: NA
d_gene: NA
v_gene: TRBV5-1
len: 14
j_gene: TRBJ2-5

CDR3nt: TGTGCCAGCAGACGAATCGACAGAAATAATTCCCCCCTCCACTTT
CDR3aa: CASRRIDRNNSPLHF
abundance: NA
d_gene: NA
v_gene: TRBV27
len: 15
j_gene: TRBJ1-6

CDR3nt: TGTGCCAGTAGTCCCGGGACAGCGAACACCGGGGAGCTGTTTTTT
CDR3aa: CASSPGTANTGELFF
abundance: NA
d_gene: TRBD1
v_gene: TRBV19
len: 15
j_gene: TRBJ2-2

CDR3nt: TGTGCCAGCAGCTTAGGGTGGCCATCTAGCTCTGGAAACACCATATATTTT
CDR3aa: CASSLGWPSSSGNTIYF
abundance: NA
d_gene: NA
v_gene: TRBV7-2
len: 17
j_gene: TRBJ1-3

CDR3nt: TGTGCCAGCAGTGGGGAGTCTGGGGTAGCCAAAAACATTCAGTACTTC
CDR3aa: CASSGESGVAKNIQYF
abundance: few
d_gene: NA
v_gene: TRBV2
len: 16
j_gene: TRBJ2-4

CDR3nt: TGTGCCAGCAGCTTGACGGACAAGGGCTACACCTTC
CDR3aa: CASSLTDKGYTF
abundance: NA
d_gene: NA
v_gene: TRBV7-8
len: 12
j_gene: TRBJ1-2

CDR3nt: TGTGCCAGCAGTCCCTTCCGAGACAGGGGGATTCAGCCCCAGCATTTT
CDR3aa: CASSPFRDRGIQPQHF
abundance: NA
d_gene: TRBD1
v_gene: TRBV28
len: 16
j_gene: TRBJ1-5

CDR3nt: TGTGCCAGCAGTCTAATTCCTGGACAGCCCGAAGGGGATGGCTACACCTTC
CDR3aa: CASSLIPGQPEGDGYTF
abundance: NA
d_gene: NA
v_gene: TRBV28
len: 17
j_gene: TRBJ1-2

CDR3nt: TGTGCCAGCAGCTTAGTTCGGGCCGTCAGGGACTATGGCTACACCTTC
CDR3aa: CASSLVRAVRDYGYTF
abundance: NA
d_gene: NA
v_gene: TRBV7-9
len: 16
j_gene: TRBJ1-2

CDR3nt: TGTGCCAGCAGCTTGGGACCGGGACTAATAACCTACGAGCAGTACTTC
CDR3aa: CASSLGPGLITYEQYF
abundance: NA
d_gene: TRBD2
v_gene: TRBV5-8
len: 16
j_gene: TRBJ2-7

CDR3nt: TGCAGCGTTGTGGGCGGGGGAAGGACTGAAGCTTTCTTT
CDR3aa: CSVVGGGRTEAFF
abundance: NA
d_gene: NA
v_gene: TRBV29-1
len: 13
j_gene: TRBJ1-1

CDR3nt: TGTGCCAGCAGTTTTGACAGTTCGCCGACAAACCCCCACTATAATTCACCCCTCCACTTT
CDR3aa: CASSFDSSPTNPHYNSPLHF
abundance: few
d_gene: NA
v_gene: TRBV27
len: 20
j_gene: TRBJ1-6

CDR3nt: TGTGCCAGCAGTTCACCAGGGGGTCAAGGCTACGAGCAGTACTTC
CDR3aa: CASSSPGGQGYEQYF
abundance: NA
d_gene: TRBD1
v_gene: TRBV28
len: 15
j_gene: TRBJ2-7